Shown below are 13 T cell receptor beta chains from a single sample sequenced in a study of blood T cell repertoires in COVID-19. Profiled with immunoSEQ multiplex PCR; TCRdb holds only in-frame clones, not every one. The table lists about 250,000 clones, 80% to 90% of them singletons. Sequencing was done on a sample of PBMCs or T cells enriched from blood (not recorded which). The origin of the receptors is a woman between 25 and 40 years old who had recovered from COVID-19.

The chain has TRBV7-9 and TRBJ2-1; 8 bases are a match to TRBD2. From germline, CDR1 is SEHNR and CDR2 FQNEAQ (reference sequence). V trimming: 3 bases; J trimming: 0 bases; junction bases outside the gene matches: 4. The length of the CDR3 is 16 residues. CDR3 protein: CASSFGLASSYNEQFF. CDR3 coding DNA: TGTGCCAGCAGCTTCGGACTAGCATCCTCCTACAATGAGCAGTTCTTC.

This chain joins TRBV5-1 and TRBJ1-1, with TRBD1 matching 7 bases. V was clipped by 4 bases and J by 2 bases; unmatched bases: 11. From germline, CDR1 is SGHRS and CDR2 YFSETQ. The CDR3 length is 16 residues. The CDR3 spells CASSRQGPQGNTEAFF. The CDR3 nucleotides are TGCGCCAGCAGCCGACAGGGACCACAAGGAAACACTGAAGCTTTCTTT. The full variable domain, with the rest looked up from reference TRBV5-1 and TRBJ1-1, is KAGVTQTPRYLIKTRGQQVTLSCSPISGHRSVSWYQQTPGQGLQFLFEYFSETQRNKGNFPGRFSGRQFSNSRSEMNVSTLELGDSALYLCASSRQGPQGNTEAFFGQGTRLTVV.

The V gene is TRBV9, the J gene TRBJ2-3, with D possibly matching TRBD1 (6 bases). The length of the CDR3 is 15 residues. Trimming removed 4 bases from V and 4 bases from J, with 16 bases in between. Germline values: CDR1 SGDLS, CDR2 YYNGEE. CDR3 sequence reads: CASSPLGTTADTQYF. CDR3 nucleotide sequence: TGTGCCAGCAGCCCCCTCGGGACAACGGCAGATACGCAGTATTTT.

This chain links TRBV2 with TRBJ1-6; possibly TRBD1 for D (6 bases). V lost 2 bases to trimming and J lost 3 bases, with 14 bases between them. This CDR3 is built from 17 residues. Germline V gene data show CDR1 as SNHLY and CDR2 as FYNNEI. The CDR3 bases are TGTGCCAGCAGTGAATCCCCCAGGGGTGGCTATAATTCACCCCTCCACTTT. Its protein is CASSESPRGGYNSPLHF.

The chain joins TRBV11-2 to TRBJ2-3; 9 bases line up with TRBD1. V shed 4 bases and J 5 bases; nucleotides not matched to a gene: 7. Germline-derived CDR1 and CDR2 are SGHAT and FQNNGV. The CDR3 runs 15 residues. In DNA form, the CDR3 reads TGTGCCAGCAGCTCCCAACAGGGGGCAAAAGATACGCAGTATTTT. It translates to CASSSQQGAKDTQYF.

To note about this clone: A read error may account for a junction end that differs from germline. The J gene is TRBJ1-1, the V gene TRBV3-1 (or the pseudogene TRBV3-2); 11 nucleotides match TRBD1. The germline V gene encodes CDR1 LGHDT and CDR2 YNNKEL (reference sequence). CDR3 length: 21 residues. CDR3 amino acids: CASIQRWDRGENGAQNTEAFF. The CDR3 DNA reads TGTGCCAGCATCCAACGCTGGGACAGGGGGGAAAACGGAGCTCAGAACACTGAAGCTTTCTTT.

This chain uses TRBV7-8 with TRBJ1-2, with a tentative D call TRBD1 (6 bases). In germline, CDR1 is SGHVS, CDR2 FQNEAQ. The CDR3 runs to 13 residues. Trimming removed 1 base from V and 8 bases from J, with 11 bases in between. Here the CDR3 DNA reads TGTGCCAGCAGCTTAGGTGTAGGACAGGGCTACACCTTC. It codes for CASSLGVGQGYTF.

The chain is built from TRBV7-9 and TRBJ2-3; 7 nucleotides line up with TRBD2. Germline CDR1 is SEHNR and CDR2 is FQNEAQ (reference sequence). This CDR3 has 18 residues. V lost 1 base to trimming and J lost 1 base; unmatched junction nucleotides: 11. The CDR3 sequence is CASSLEAGEFSRTDTQYF. CDR3 nucleotide sequence: TGTGCCAGCAGCTTAGAGGCGGGAGAATTTTCCCGCACAGATACGCAGTATTTT.

V and J are TRBV5-3 and TRBJ1-1; 8 bases line up with TRBD1. TRBV5-3 is identified as an open reading frame with a role that is uncertain. The CDR3 loop spans 15 amino acids. V shed 0 bases and J 7 bases; nucleotides not matched to a gene: 8. The CDR3, as DNA: TGTGCCAGAAGCTTGGTTGACAGGGGAAAGGGTGAAGCTTTCTTT. Translation: CARSLVDRGKGEAFF.

This rearrangement joins TRBV7-6 to TRBJ2-5; weak D call: TRBD1 (6 bases). Trimming removed 5 bases from V and 0 bases from J, with 16 bases in between. The length of the CDR3 is 16 residues. Germline V gene lookup returns CDR1 SGHVS and CDR2 FNYEAQ. The CDR3 spells CASSVHREAYQETQYF. CDR3 in DNA: TGTGCCAGCAGCGTACACAGGGAAGCTTACCAAGAGACCCAGTACTTC.

The chain is built from TRBV6-4 and TRBJ2-3; 12 bases line up with TRBD1. Germline values: CDR1 MRHNA, CDR2 SNTAGT. The V segment lost 3 bases and the J segment 3 bases; nucleotides outside the gene matches: 4. The CDR3 consists of 16 residues. CDR3 sequence: CASSEGTGGGTDTQYF. The DNA for the CDR3 is TGTGCCAGCAGTGAGGGGACAGGGGGCGGAACAGATACGCAGTATTTT.

The CDR3 loop reads CASRGGRGEKLFF. CDR3 sequence (DNA): TGTGCCAGTAGAGGGGGTCGGGGTGAAAAACTGTTTTTT. This chain links TRBV19 with TRBJ1-4; D may be TRBD1 (6 bases). V was shortened by 6 bases and J by 7 bases, with 12 bases between the two germline ends. Germline CDR1 is LNHDA and CDR2 is SQIVND (reference sequence). This CDR3 has 13 amino acids.

The chain is built from TRBV29-1 and TRBJ2-7; TRBD1 matches at 7 bases. Trimming took 6 bases from V and 3 from J; bases not matched to a gene: 5. CDR3 length equals 12 residues. Germline CDR1 reads SQVTM; CDR2 reads ANQGSEA. CDR3 sequence: CSVAGQVYEQYF. In nucleotides, the CDR3 is TGCAGCGTCGCAGGACAGGTCTACGAGCAGTACTTC.